This TCR beta chain emerged from a study of T cells in Graves' hyperthyroidism and ophthalmopathy. This clonotype was seen only a few times. One end of the junction varies from germline; a read error may be responsible. What was amplified from RNA transcripts were TCR beta CDR3 regions. The study used the HTBI primer set for a first-round RT-PCR of the TCR CDR3. TCRdb used MiXCR to reprocess the multiplex PCR reads, holding one entry per CDR3 protein. The repertoire includes some 560,000 distinct CDR3 sequences, 15% to 18% of them detected once, and about 7% sits in the top ten. CDR3 size: 16 residues. CDR1 is LNHNV and CDR2 is YYDKDF in the germline V gene (reference sequence).

The sequence derives from a woman under 40 with Graves' hyperthyroidism. Sample: blood. The V gene is TRBV15, the J gene TRBJ2-3, with a weak D call TRBD2 (6 bases). CDR3 sequence (DNA): TGTGCCTCCAGCAAAAAAGGCGGGGTATTGACAGATACGCAGTATTTT. Translating gives CASSKKGGVLTDTQYF.